The T cell receptor beta chain described here comes from a study of T cells after yellow fever vaccination. Study-level background: The SMART-Seq v4 Ultra Low Input method served to prepare the low-cell-number fractions. Notes on the study in general: One caveat is that FACS-sorted repertoires could contain abundant clonotypes contaminating from the bulk population. CD4 and CD8 compartments shared a small share of clonotypes, likely from convergent recombination. Booster samples showed a return of most primary-vaccination clones (around 96% CD4, roughly 85% CD8).

This clonotype was seen at least ten times. As yet, its antigen is unknown. The germline V and J ends were trimmed by 5 bases and 5 bases, with 19 bases remaining between them. This CDR3 contains 16 residues. TCRdb re-called the 5' RACE reads through MiXCR, storing one row per CDR3 protein. This sample has fewer than 400,000 distinct CDR3 sequences, with 9.5% to 12% found just once. The chain carries TRBV12-3 or TRBV12-4 and TRBJ1-5, with a tentative D call TRBD1 (5 bases). This TCR was sampled from a man aged 18 to 30 who received the YFV17D yellow fever vaccine. The sample here was CD4+ T cells sorted from PBMCs, taken 45 days after the yellow fever booster vaccination. The CDR3 region is CASSKSPAGFDQPQHF. CDR3 DNA sequence: TGTGCCAGCAGTAAAAGTCCCGCAGGGTTCGATCAGCCCCAGCATTTT.